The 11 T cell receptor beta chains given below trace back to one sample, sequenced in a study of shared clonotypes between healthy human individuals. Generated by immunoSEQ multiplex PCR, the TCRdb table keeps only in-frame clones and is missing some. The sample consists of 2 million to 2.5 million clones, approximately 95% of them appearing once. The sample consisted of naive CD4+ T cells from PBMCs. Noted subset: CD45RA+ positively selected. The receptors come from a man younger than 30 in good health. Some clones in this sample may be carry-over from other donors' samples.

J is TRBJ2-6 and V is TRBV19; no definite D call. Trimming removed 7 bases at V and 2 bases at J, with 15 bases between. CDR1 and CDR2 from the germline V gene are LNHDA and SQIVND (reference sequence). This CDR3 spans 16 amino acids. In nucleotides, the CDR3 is TGTGCCAGTAATCGGCAGGTCTCGACTGGGGCCAACGTCCTGACTTTC. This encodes CASNRQVSTGANVLTF.

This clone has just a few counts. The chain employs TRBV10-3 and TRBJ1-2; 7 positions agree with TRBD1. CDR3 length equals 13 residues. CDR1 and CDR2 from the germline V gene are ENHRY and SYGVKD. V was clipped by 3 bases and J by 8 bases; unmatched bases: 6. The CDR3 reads CAISDTGAGGYTF. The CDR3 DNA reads TGTGCCATCAGTGACACAGGGGCGGGGGGCTACACCTTC.

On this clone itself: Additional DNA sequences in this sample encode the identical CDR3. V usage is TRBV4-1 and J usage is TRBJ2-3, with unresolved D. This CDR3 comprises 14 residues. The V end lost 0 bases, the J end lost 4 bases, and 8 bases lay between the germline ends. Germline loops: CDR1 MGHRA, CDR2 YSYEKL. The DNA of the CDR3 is TGCGCCAGCAGCCAAGAAGGCGGCGCAGATACGCAGTATTTT. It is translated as CASSQEGGADTQYF.

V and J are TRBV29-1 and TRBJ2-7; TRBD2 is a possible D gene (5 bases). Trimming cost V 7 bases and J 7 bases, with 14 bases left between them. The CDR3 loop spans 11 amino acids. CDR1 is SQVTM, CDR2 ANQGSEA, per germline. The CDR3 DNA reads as TGCAGCGCCCAACGGGGTTGGGAGCAGTACTTC. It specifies CSAQRGWEQYF.

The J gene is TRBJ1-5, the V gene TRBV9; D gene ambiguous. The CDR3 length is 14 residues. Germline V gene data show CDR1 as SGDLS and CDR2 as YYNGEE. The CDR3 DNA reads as TGTCTGAGCATCCAAGGGCTAAGCAATCAGCCCCAGCATTTT. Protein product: CLSIQGLSNQPQHF.

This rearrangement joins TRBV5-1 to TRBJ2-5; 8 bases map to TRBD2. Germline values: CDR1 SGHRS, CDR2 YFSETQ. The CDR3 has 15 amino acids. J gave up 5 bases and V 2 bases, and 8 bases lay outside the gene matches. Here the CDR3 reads CASSFQGREEETQYF. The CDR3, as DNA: TGCGCCAGCAGCTTTCAAGGGCGGGAGGAGGAGACCCAGTACTTC.

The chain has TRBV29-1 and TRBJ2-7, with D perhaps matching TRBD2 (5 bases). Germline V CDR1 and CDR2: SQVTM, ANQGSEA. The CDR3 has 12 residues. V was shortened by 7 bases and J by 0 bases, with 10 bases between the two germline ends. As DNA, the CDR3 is TGCAGCGCCGGCGGGTACTCCTACGAGCAGTACTTC. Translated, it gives CSAGGYSYEQYF.

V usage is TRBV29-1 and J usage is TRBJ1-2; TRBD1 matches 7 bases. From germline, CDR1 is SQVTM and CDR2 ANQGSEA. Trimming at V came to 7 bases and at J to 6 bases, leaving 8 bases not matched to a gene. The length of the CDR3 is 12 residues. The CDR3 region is CSAGDSLNGYTF. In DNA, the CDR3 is TGCAGCGCTGGGGACAGTTTAAATGGCTACACCTTC.

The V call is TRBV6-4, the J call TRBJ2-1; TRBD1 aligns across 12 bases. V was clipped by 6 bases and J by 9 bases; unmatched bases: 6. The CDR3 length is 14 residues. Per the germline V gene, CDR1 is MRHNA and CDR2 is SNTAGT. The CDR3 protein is CASSGTGGLSEQFF. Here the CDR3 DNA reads TGTGCCAGCAGCGGGACAGGGGGCCTCTCTGAGCAGTTCTTC.

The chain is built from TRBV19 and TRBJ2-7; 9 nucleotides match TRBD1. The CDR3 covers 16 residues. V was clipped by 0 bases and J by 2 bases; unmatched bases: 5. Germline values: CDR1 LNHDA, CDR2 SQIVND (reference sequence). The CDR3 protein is CASSIDYGTGTYEQYF. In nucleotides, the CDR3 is TGTGCCAGTAGTATAGACTACGGGACAGGGACCTACGAGCAGTACTTC. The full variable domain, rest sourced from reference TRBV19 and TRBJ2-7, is DGGITQSPKYLFRKEGQNVTLSCEQNLNHDAMYWYRQDPGQGLRLIYYSQIVNDFQKGDIAEGYSVSREKKESFPLTVTSAQKNPTAFYLCASSIDYGTGTYEQYFGPGTRLTVT.

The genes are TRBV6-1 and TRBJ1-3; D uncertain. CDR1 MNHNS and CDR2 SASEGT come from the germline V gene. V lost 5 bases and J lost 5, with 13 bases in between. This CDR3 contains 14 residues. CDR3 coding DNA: TGTGCCAGCAGTTCGTCAGGTTCGCGAAACACCATATATTTT. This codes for CASSSSGSRNTIYF.